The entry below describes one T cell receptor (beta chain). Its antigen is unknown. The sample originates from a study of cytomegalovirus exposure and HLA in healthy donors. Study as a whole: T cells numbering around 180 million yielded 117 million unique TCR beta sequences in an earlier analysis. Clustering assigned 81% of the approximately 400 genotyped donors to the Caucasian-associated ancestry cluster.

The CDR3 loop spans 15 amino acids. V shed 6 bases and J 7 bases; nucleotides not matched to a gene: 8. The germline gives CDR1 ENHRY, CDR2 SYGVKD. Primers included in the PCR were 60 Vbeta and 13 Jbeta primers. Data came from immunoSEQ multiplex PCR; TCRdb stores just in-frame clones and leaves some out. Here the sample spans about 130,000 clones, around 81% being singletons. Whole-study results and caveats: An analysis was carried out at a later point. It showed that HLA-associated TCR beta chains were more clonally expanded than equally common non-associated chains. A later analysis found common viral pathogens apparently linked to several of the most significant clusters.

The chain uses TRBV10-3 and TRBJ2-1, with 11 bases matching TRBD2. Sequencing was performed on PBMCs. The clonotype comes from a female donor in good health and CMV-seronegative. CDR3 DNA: TGTGCCATCAGGGGCGGGTCTAGCGGGGGGAATGAGCAGTTCTTC. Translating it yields CAIRGGSSGGNEQFF.